This paragraph covers one TCR beta chain sequence. Losses at the gene ends were 0 bases for V and 2 bases for J; bases not matched to a gene: 5. Per germline, CDR1 GTSNPN and CDR2 SVGIG (reference sequence). There are 15 residues in the CDR3. In the original workflow: Amplifying reference gene primers gave estimates of nucleated cell counts. The method was immunoSEQ multiplex PCR; TCRdb's version includes in-frame clones alone and lacks a portion of them. The V and J calls and clone size are taken from that table; D and trimming were inferred from the DNA. The data contain approximately 300,000 clones, about four fifths of them singletons. The sample is drawn from a study of blood T cell repertoires in COVID-19.

This receptor was obtained from a woman between 50 and 59 years old with acute or convalescent COVID-19. Sequenced: peripheral blood. The V gene is TRBV30, the J gene TRBJ2-7, with 9 bases fitting TRBD2. CDR3 in amino acids: CAWSVGLALAYEQYF. The DNA for the CDR3 is TGTGCCTGGAGTGTCGGACTAGCGCTAGCCTACGAGCAGTACTTC. The entire variable domain, with the rest obtained from reference TRBV30 and TRBJ2-7, is as follows: SQTIHQWPATLVQPVGSPLSLECTVEGTSNPNLYWYRQAAGRGLQLLFYSVGIGQISSEVPQNLSASRPQDRQFILSSKKLLLSDSGFYLCAWSVGLALAYEQYFGPGTRLTVT.